These 29 T cell receptor beta chains came from one sample sequenced in a study of blood T cell repertoires in COVID-19. Repertoires were generated with immunoSEQ multiplex PCR, while TCRdb's copy carries only in-frame clones and drops some. Of 250,000 to 300,000 clones listed, around 86% are singletons. The sample consisted of PBMCs or T cells enriched from blood (not recorded which). The receptors come from a man between 18 and 29 years old who had recovered from COVID-19.

The V call is TRBV3-1 (or the pseudogene TRBV3-2), the J call TRBJ2-5; 12 bases line up with TRBD2. The CDR3 has 18 amino acids. Germline values: CDR1 LGHDT, CDR2 YNNKEL (reference sequence). Trimming took 5 bases from V and 4 from J; bases not matched to a gene: 14. The CDR3, as DNA: TGTGCCAGCAGCTTCCACAGGGGGCTAGCGGGAGGGACAGAGACCCAGTACTTC. This translates into CASSFHRGLAGGTETQYF.

The CDR3 spells CASSPDRGGVTEAFF. The CDR3 nucleotides are TGTGCCAGCAGTCCGGACAGGGGTGGTGTAACTGAAGCTTTCTTT. This rearrangement joins TRBV6-2 or TRBV6-3 to TRBJ1-1; 9 bases fit TRBD1. The CDR3 is 15 residues long. Germline loops: CDR1 MNHEY, CDR2 SVGEGT. With 5 bases clipped from V and 5 bases from J, the junction kept 9 bases outside the gene matches.

The V call is TRBV19, the J call TRBJ2-2; 11 bases are a match to TRBD1. The CDR3 sequence is 13 residues long. Germline CDR1 is LNHDA and CDR2 is SQIVND (reference sequence). J gave up 6 bases and V 9 bases, and 3 bases lay outside the gene matches. The CDR3 DNA reads TGTGCCAGCCCGGGACAGGGGGCCGGGGAGCTGTTTTTT. This gives the protein CASPGQGAGELFF.

The chain employs TRBV28 and TRBJ1-2; TRBD1 agrees at 8 bases. Germline CDR1 is MDHEN and CDR2 is SYDVKM. CDR3 size: 15 residues. Trimming took 6 bases from V and 0 from J; bases not matched to a gene: 6. CDR3 loop: CASRSTGEANYGYTF. CDR3 DNA: TGTGCCAGCAGGTCGACAGGGGAAGCTAACTATGGCTACACCTTC.

The chain recombines TRBV15 with TRBJ2-7; D may be TRBD1 (6 bases). This CDR3 contains 14 residues. Trimming left V 1 base short and J 4 bases short, with 11 bases between. Germline V gives CDR1 LNHNV, CDR2 YYDKDF (reference sequence). The CDR3 DNA follows: TGTGCCACCAGCAGAGCAGGGGCCCCATACGAGCAGTACTTC. Protein: CATSRAGAPYEQYF. The whole variable domain, filled in from reference TRBV15 and TRBJ2-7, reads DAMVIQNPRYQVTQFGKPVTLSCSQTLNHNVMYWYQQKSSQAPKLLFHYYDKDFNNEADTPDNFQSRRPNTSFCFLDIRSPGLGDTAMYLCATSRAGAPYEQYFGPGTRLTVT.

The rearrangement joins TRBV19 to TRBJ1-1, with D possibly matching TRBD1 (5 bases). This CDR3 spans 13 amino acids. Germline lookup yields CDR1 LNHDA and CDR2 SQIVND (reference sequence). V lost 9 bases and J lost 0, with 11 bases in between. The CDR3 DNA follows: TGTGCCAGCTCGACAGAGATGAACACTGAAGCTTTCTTT. Amino acids: CASSTEMNTEAFF.

CDR3 sequence: CASSLARTSGTTDNEQFF. In DNA form, the CDR3 reads TGCGCCAGCAGCTTGGCCCGGACTAGCGGAACCACCGACAATGAGCAGTTCTTC. The V and J genes are TRBV5-1 and TRBJ2-1, with 10 bases aligning to TRBD2. J gave up 5 bases and V 0 bases, and 11 bases lay outside the gene matches. This CDR3 has 18 residues. Looked up from germline, CDR1 is SGHRS and CDR2 is YFSETQ. The complete variable domain, with remaining parts taken from reference TRBV5-1 and TRBJ2-1, reads KAGVTQTPRYLIKTRGQQVTLSCSPISGHRSVSWYQQTPGQGLQFLFEYFSETQRNKGNFPGRFSGRQFSNSRSEMNVSTLELGDSALYLCASSLARTSGTTDNEQFFGPGTRLTVL.

The chain has TRBV4-1 and TRBJ1-3, with TRBD1 matching over 9 bases. The CDR3 has 16 amino acids. J was trimmed by 2 bases and V by 2 bases; bases with no gene match: 4. CDR1 and CDR2 from the germline V gene are MGHRA and YSYEKL. CDR3 DNA sequence: TGCGCCAGCAGCCAACAACAGGGGGCGCCTGGAAACACCATATATTTT. Protein product: CASSQQQGAPGNTIYF.

The rearrangement joins TRBV28 to TRBJ1-6; D ambiguous. Trimming removed 3 bases at V and 16 bases at J, with 22 bases between. The CDR3 totals 15 residues. Germline loops: CDR1 MDHEN, CDR2 SYDVKM. The CDR3 reads CASSLRLAVSISLHF. CDR3 coding DNA: TGTGCCAGCAGTTTGAGGCTCGCGGTCTCAATTTCTCTCCACTTT.

The chain recombines TRBV5-1 with TRBJ2-2; maybe TRBD2 (6 bases). The CDR3 extends over 15 amino acids. CDR1 is SGHRS, CDR2 YFSETQ, per germline. Deletions cut 4 bases from V and 3 bases from J, with 13 bases between. DNA of the CDR3: TGCGCCAGCAGCCCAGGAGCGGGCTACACCGGGGAGCTGTTTTTT. Encoded protein: CASSPGAGYTGELFF.

The chain combines TRBV27 with TRBJ2-7, with TRBD2 matching over 8 bases. Trimming cost V 1 base and J 2 bases; bases outside gene matches: 4. In germline, CDR1 is MNHEY, CDR2 SMNVEV (reference sequence). The CDR3 spans 15 residues. CDR3 coding DNA: TGTGCCAGCAGTTTATGTAGCGGGGCCACCTACGAGCAGTACTTC. Amino acids: CASSLCSGATYEQYF.

The chain recombines TRBV24-1 with TRBJ2-3; tentative D call: TRBD2 (6 bases). V lost 9 bases to trimming and J lost 2 bases, with 14 bases between them. Per the germline V gene, CDR1 is KGHDR and CDR2 is SFDVKD. This CDR3 is 14 amino acids long. This CDR3 reads CATQKRANTDTQYF. The DNA for the CDR3 is TGTGCCACCCAAAAGCGGGCTAACACAGATACGCAGTATTTT.

This chain uses TRBV30 with TRBJ2-3, with 11 bases aligning to TRBD2. The CDR3 is 15 residues long. Per the germline V gene, CDR1 is GTSNPN and CDR2 is SVGIG (reference sequence). The ends lost 4 bases at V and 4 bases at J; junction bases unmatched: 7. The chain's CDR3 is CAWMIAGGRPDTQYF. The CDR3 DNA follows: TGTGCCTGGATGATAGCGGGGGGGCGACCAGATACGCAGTATTTT.

V gene TRBV30 combines with J gene TRBJ1-2, with a tentative D call TRBD1 (6 bases). Germline V gene sequence: CDR1 GTSNPN, CDR2 SVGIG (reference sequence). V lost 3 bases to trimming and J lost 2 bases, with 13 bases between them. CDR3 length: 14 residues. The CDR3 loop reads CAWRERGGNYGYTF. The CDR3 DNA reads TGTGCCTGGAGGGAAAGGGGGGGGAACTATGGCTACACCTTC.

The chain employs TRBV5-6 and TRBJ2-2; 7 bases map to TRBD2. The CDR3 sequence is 15 residues long. V trimming: 2 bases; J trimming: 0 bases; junction bases outside the gene matches: 1. Germline V gene data show CDR1 as SGHDT and CDR2 as YYEEEE. The CDR3 region is CASSFGTTNTGELFF. The CDR3 nucleotides are TGTGCCAGCAGCTTCGGGACTACGAACACCGGGGAGCTGTTTTTT.

CDR3 DNA sequence: TGTGCCAGCAGTTTAATGACAGATGAGCAGTACTTC. Translation: CASSLMTDEQYF. The chain couples TRBV12-3 or TRBV12-4 to TRBJ2-7; possibly TRBD1 for D (5 bases). Trimming cost V 2 bases and J 7 bases, with 9 bases left between them. The CDR3 sequence is 12 residues long.

The rearrangement links TRBV7-3 to TRBJ2-1; 7 bases map to TRBD2. Germline CDR1 and CDR2: SGHTA and FQGTGA. There are 17 residues in the CDR3. With 4 bases clipped from V and 1 base from J, the junction kept 10 bases outside the gene matches. CDR3 protein: CASSSNPAGWSYNEQFF. In DNA, the CDR3 is TGTGCCAGCAGCTCAAACCCAGCGGGATGGTCCTACAATGAGCAGTTCTTC.

There are a few counts of this clone. Within the sample, other DNA sequences also encode this same CDR3. This chain connects TRBV3-1 (or the pseudogene TRBV3-2) to TRBJ2-5, with D tentatively TRBD1 (6 bases). Looked up from germline, CDR1 is LGHDT and CDR2 is YNNKEL (reference sequence). The CDR3 has 12 amino acids. V lost 6 bases, J lost 1 base, and 6 bases lay in between. The CDR3 spells CASRDSQETQYF. The CDR3 coding sequence is TGTGCCAGCAGGGACAGCCAAGAGACCCAGTACTTC.

The genes are TRBV25-1 and TRBJ1-2; D remains ambiguous. Germline V gene sequence: CDR1 MGHDK, CDR2 SYGVNS. The germline V and J ends were trimmed by 4 bases and 2 bases, with 8 bases remaining between them. The CDR3 contains 13 residues. The CDR3 sequence is CASSGFGNYGYTF. The CDR3 DNA sequence: TGTGCCAGCAGTGGTTTCGGGAACTATGGCTACACCTTC.

The J gene is TRBJ1-2, the V gene TRBV5-6, with unresolved D. This CDR3 has 12 amino acids. Trimming took 1 base from V and 8 from J, leaving 9 bases between them. CDR1 and CDR2 from the germline V gene are SGHDT and YYEEEE. The CDR3 is CASSLLGWGYTF. Here the CDR3 DNA reads TGTGCCAGCAGCTTGCTCGGGTGGGGCTACACCTTC. The full variable domain, in which reference TRBV5-6 and TRBJ1-2 provide the parts outside the CDR3, is DAGVTQSPTHLIKTRGQQVTLRCSPKSGHDTVSWYQQALGQGPQFIFQYYEEEERQRGNFPDRFSGHQFPNYSSELNVNALLLGDSALYLCASSLLGWGYTFGSGTRLTVV.

This clone was recorded once. The chain uses TRBV4-1 and TRBJ2-2; D not certain. V lost 1 base and J lost 3, with 6 bases in between. Germline V CDR1 and CDR2: MGHRA, YSYEKL. The CDR3 consists of 14 residues. CDR3 DNA sequence: TGCGCCAGCAGCCAAGGCGCCTACACCGGGGAGCTGTTTTTT. Its protein product is CASSQGAYTGELFF.

The chain links TRBV28 to TRBJ1-3; 8 nucleotides line up with TRBD1. CDR1 MDHEN and CDR2 SYDVKM come from the germline V gene. J was trimmed by 0 bases and V by 5 bases; bases with no gene match: 9. This CDR3 has 17 amino acids. The CDR3 DNA follows: TGTGCCAGCAGTACCGGACAGGGAACATTCTCTGGAAACACCATATATTTT. Translating it yields CASSTGQGTFSGNTIYF.

The J gene is TRBJ2-1, the V gene TRBV4-1; perhaps TRBD2 as D (7 bases). The V gene lost 0 bases and the J gene lost 6 bases, with 18 bases spanning the gap. The length of the CDR3 is 17 residues. The V gene's germline CDR1 is MGHRA and CDR2 YSYEKL. The CDR3 DNA sequence: TGCGCCAGCAGCCAAGATGCGTGGCGGGGGCTGGGCAATGAGCAGTTCTTC. Its translation is CASSQDAWRGLGNEQFF.

For the CDR3, the DNA is TGTGCCAGCAGTTTATACGATCCGGGAACCTCTGGAAACACCATATATTTT. This translates into CASSLYDPGTSGNTIYF. The V call is TRBV27, the J call TRBJ1-3, with no clear D. CDR1 MNHEY and CDR2 SMNVEV come from the germline V gene (reference sequence). V dropped 1 base and J dropped 0 bases, with 13 bases sitting between them. The CDR3 sequence is 17 residues long.

The J gene is TRBJ2-7, the V gene TRBV19, with TRBD2 identical over 10 bases. The V gene's germline CDR1 is LNHDA and CDR2 SQIVND (reference sequence). The V gene end was trimmed by 5 bases and the J gene end by 2 bases; junction bases not matched to a gene: 15. CDR3 length: 18 amino acids. The CDR3 sequence is CASSFEGGVAGGPYEQYF. The CDR3 nucleotides read TGTGCCAGTAGTTTTGAAGGCGGGGTAGCGGGGGGCCCCTACGAGCAGTACTTC.

This clone came up a few times. The chain is built from TRBV27 and TRBJ2-1, with 8 bases fitting TRBD1. CDR1 is MNHEY, CDR2 SMNVEV, per germline (reference sequence). The V gene end was trimmed by 5 bases and the J gene end by 5 bases; junction bases not matched to a gene: 5. The CDR3 totals 14 residues. The CDR3 nucleotides are TGTGCCAGCAGTCTCCCGGGACAGGACAATGAGCAGTTCTTC. Translation gives CASSLPGQDNEQFF.

This chain connects TRBV29-1 to TRBJ2-1; TRBD2 matches 9 bases. This CDR3 comprises 13 residues. The germline gives CDR1 SQVTM, CDR2 ANQGSEA. V was clipped by 3 bases and J by 6 bases; unmatched bases: 3. This CDR3 is CSVEREGLNEQFF. The CDR3 nucleotides read TGCAGCGTTGAGCGGGAGGGGCTCAATGAGCAGTTCTTC.

There are a few counts of this clone. The CDR3 coding sequence is TGTGCCAGCAGCTTAGGTGTCGGGAGCGGTTCACCCCTCCACTTT. Translation gives CASSLGVGSGSPLHF. The chain combines TRBV7-9 with TRBJ1-6, with D hard to call. V was cut by 1 base and J by 9 bases, with 13 bases left in between. CDR3 size: 15 residues. Looked up from germline, CDR1 is SEHNR and CDR2 is FQNEAQ (reference sequence).

J is TRBJ2-3 and V is TRBV20-1, with a weak D call TRBD2 (6 bases). The germline V gene encodes CDR1 DFQATT and CDR2 SNEGSKA (reference sequence). The V gene lost 3 bases and the J gene lost 0 bases, with 10 bases spanning the gap. The length of the CDR3 is 14 residues. The CDR3 coding sequence is TGCAGTGCTAGTTCGCGGGGAAGCACAGATACGCAGTATTTT. Its translation is CSASSRGSTDTQYF.